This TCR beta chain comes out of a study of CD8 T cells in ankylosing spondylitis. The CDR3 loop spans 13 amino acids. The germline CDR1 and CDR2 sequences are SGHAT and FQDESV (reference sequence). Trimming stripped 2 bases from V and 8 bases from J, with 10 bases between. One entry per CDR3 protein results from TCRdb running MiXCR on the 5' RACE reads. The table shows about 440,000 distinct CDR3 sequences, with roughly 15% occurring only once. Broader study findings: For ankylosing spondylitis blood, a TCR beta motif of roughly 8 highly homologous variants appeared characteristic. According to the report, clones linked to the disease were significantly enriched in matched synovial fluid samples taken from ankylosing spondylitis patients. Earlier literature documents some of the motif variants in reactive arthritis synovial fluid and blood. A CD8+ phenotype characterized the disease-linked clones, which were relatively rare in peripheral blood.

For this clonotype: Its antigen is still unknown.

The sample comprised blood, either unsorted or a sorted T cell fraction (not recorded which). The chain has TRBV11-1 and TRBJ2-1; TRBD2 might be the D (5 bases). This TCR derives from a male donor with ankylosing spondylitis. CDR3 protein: CASSLRRIDEQFF. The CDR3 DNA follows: TGTGCCAGCAGCTTAAGGAGGATTGATGAGCAGTTCTTC. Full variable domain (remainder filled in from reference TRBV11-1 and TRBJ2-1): EAEVAQSPRYKITEKSQAVAFWCDPISGHATLYWYRQILGQGPELLVQFQDESVVDDSQLPKDRFSAERLKGVDSTLKIQPAELGDSAMYLCASSLRRIDEQFFGPGTRLTVL.